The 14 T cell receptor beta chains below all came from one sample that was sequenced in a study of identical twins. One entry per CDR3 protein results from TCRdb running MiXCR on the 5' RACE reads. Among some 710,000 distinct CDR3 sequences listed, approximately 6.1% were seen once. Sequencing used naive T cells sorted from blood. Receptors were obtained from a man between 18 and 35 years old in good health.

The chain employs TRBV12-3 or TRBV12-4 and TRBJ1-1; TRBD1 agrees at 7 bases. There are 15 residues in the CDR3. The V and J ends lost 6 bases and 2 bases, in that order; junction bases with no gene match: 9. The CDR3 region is CASSPAGGINTEAFF. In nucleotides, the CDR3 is TGTGCCAGCAGCCCGGCAGGGGGAATCAACACTGAAGCTTTCTTT.

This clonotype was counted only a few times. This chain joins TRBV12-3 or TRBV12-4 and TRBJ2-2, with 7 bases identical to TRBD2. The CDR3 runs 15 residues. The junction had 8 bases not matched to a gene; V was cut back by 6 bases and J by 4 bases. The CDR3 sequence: CASRAGDKFTGELFF. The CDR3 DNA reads TGTGCCAGCAGGGCGGGAGATAAGTTCACCGGGGAGCTGTTTTTT.

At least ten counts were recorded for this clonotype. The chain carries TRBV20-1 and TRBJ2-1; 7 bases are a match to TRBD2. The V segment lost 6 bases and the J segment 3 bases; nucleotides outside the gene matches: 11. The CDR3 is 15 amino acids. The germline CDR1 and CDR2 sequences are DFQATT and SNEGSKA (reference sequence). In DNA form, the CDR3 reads TGCAGTGCCGCGGGTGGTCGGGAGGACTACAATGAGCAGTTCTTC. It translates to CSAAGGREDYNEQFF.

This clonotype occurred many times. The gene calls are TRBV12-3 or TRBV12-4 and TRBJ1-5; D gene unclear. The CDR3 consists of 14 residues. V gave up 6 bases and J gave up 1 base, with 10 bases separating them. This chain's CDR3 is CASSPDGSNQPQHF. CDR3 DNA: TGTGCCAGCAGCCCGGACGGGAGCAATCAGCCCCAGCATTTT.

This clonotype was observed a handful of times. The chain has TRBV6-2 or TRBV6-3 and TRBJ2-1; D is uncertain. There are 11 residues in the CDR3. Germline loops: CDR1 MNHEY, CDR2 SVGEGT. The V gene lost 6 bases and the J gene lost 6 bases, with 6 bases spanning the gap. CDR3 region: CASRIINEQFF. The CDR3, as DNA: TGTGCCAGCAGGATTATCAATGAGCAGTTCTTC.

The CDR3 is CASSAGEGGTDTQYF. For the CDR3, the DNA is TGTGCCAGCTCCGCGGGAGAGGGAGGCACAGATACGCAGTATTTT. J is TRBJ2-3 and V is TRBV27; 7 bases line up with TRBD2. Germline-derived CDR1 and CDR2 are MNHEY and SMNVEV (reference sequence). Trimming at V came to 8 bases and at J to 1 base, leaving 9 bases not matched to a gene. The CDR3 is made up of 15 amino acids.

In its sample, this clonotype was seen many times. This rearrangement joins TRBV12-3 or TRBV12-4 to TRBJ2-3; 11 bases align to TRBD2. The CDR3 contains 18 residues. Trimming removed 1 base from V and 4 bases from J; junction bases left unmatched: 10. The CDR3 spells CASSLDSGLAGGSDTQYF. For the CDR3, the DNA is TGTGCCAGCAGTTTAGATTCCGGGCTAGCGGGAGGTTCAGATACGCAGTATTTT.

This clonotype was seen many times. The CDR3, as DNA: TGCGCCAGCAGCATCGAGACAGGGATCTACGAGCAGTACTTC. Amino acids: CASSIETGIYEQYF. The rearrangement joins TRBV5-1 to TRBJ2-7, with 7 bases that match TRBD1. The CDR3 length is 14 residues. The trim removed 4 bases at V and 3 bases at J, leaving 7 bases unmatched. Germline loops: CDR1 SGHRS, CDR2 YFSETQ.

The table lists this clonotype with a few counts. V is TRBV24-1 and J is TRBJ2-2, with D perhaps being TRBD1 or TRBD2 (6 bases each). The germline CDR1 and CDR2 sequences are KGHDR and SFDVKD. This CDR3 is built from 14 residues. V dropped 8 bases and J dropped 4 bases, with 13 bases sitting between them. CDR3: CATMPGASTGELFF. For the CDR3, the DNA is TGTGCCACCATGCCGGGGGCGAGCACCGGGGAGCTGTTTTTT.

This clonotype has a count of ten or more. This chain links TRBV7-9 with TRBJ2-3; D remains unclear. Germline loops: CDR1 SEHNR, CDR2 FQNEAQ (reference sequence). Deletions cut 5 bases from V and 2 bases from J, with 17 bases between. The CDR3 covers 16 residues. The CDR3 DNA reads TGTGCCAGCAGCCCTCAGGAGATATCCGACACAGATACGCAGTATTTT. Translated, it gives CASSPQEISDTDTQYF.

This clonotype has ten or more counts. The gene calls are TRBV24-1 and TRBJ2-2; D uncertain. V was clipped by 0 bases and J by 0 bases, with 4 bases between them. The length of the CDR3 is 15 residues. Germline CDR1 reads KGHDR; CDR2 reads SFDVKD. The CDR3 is CATSDLDPNTGELFF. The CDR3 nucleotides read TGTGCCACCAGTGATTTGGACCCGAACACCGGGGAGCTGTTTTTT.

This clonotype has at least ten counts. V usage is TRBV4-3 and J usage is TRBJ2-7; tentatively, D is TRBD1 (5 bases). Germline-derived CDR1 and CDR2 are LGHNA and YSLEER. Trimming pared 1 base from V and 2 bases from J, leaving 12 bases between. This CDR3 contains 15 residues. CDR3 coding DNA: TGCGCCAGCAGCCAAGCGTCGAAGGGGACCTACGAGCAGTACTTC. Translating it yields CASSQASKGTYEQYF.

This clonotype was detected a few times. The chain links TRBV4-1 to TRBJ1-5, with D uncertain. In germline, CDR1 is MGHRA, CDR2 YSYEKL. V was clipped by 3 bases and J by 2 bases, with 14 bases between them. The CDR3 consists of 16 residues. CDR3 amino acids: CASSHQLEAGNQPQHF. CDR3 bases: TGCGCCAGCAGCCACCAATTGGAGGCGGGCAATCAGCCCCAGCATTTT.

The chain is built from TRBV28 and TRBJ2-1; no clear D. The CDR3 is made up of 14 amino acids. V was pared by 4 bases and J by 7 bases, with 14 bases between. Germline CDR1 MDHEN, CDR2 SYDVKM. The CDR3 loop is CASSSFIRQNEQFF. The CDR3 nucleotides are TGTGCCAGCAGTTCCTTTATACGACAAAATGAGCAGTTCTTC.